This T cell receptor (beta chain) was found in a study of T cell responses to AZD1222 COVID-19 vaccine. Study outcomes and limitations: In a largely white British group with more females than males, clonal diversity was possibly underestimated. Of the AZD1222 recipients, only 5 to 7 were seropositive at baseline.

A note on this clone: Its antigen remains unidentified.

Profiling relied on immunoSEQ multiplex PCR, and the TCRdb table lists in-frame clones only, not all of them. The repertoire includes some 130,000 clones, around 90% of them detected once, and just under 6.5% sits in the top ten. V was clipped by 6 bases and J by 10 bases, with 18 bases between them. Germline CDR1 reads MNHEY; CDR2 reads SVGAGI. The CDR3 consists of 13 residues. The chain is built from TRBV6-5 and TRBJ1-2; no clear D gene. Here the sequenced sample was peripheral blood, taken on day 0 of AZD1222 vaccination. The sequence was obtained from an adult in good health. The CDR3 region is CASRRRHFGDYTF. Written as DNA, the CDR3 is TGTGCCAGCAGGAGGAGGCATTTTGGGGACTACACCTTC.